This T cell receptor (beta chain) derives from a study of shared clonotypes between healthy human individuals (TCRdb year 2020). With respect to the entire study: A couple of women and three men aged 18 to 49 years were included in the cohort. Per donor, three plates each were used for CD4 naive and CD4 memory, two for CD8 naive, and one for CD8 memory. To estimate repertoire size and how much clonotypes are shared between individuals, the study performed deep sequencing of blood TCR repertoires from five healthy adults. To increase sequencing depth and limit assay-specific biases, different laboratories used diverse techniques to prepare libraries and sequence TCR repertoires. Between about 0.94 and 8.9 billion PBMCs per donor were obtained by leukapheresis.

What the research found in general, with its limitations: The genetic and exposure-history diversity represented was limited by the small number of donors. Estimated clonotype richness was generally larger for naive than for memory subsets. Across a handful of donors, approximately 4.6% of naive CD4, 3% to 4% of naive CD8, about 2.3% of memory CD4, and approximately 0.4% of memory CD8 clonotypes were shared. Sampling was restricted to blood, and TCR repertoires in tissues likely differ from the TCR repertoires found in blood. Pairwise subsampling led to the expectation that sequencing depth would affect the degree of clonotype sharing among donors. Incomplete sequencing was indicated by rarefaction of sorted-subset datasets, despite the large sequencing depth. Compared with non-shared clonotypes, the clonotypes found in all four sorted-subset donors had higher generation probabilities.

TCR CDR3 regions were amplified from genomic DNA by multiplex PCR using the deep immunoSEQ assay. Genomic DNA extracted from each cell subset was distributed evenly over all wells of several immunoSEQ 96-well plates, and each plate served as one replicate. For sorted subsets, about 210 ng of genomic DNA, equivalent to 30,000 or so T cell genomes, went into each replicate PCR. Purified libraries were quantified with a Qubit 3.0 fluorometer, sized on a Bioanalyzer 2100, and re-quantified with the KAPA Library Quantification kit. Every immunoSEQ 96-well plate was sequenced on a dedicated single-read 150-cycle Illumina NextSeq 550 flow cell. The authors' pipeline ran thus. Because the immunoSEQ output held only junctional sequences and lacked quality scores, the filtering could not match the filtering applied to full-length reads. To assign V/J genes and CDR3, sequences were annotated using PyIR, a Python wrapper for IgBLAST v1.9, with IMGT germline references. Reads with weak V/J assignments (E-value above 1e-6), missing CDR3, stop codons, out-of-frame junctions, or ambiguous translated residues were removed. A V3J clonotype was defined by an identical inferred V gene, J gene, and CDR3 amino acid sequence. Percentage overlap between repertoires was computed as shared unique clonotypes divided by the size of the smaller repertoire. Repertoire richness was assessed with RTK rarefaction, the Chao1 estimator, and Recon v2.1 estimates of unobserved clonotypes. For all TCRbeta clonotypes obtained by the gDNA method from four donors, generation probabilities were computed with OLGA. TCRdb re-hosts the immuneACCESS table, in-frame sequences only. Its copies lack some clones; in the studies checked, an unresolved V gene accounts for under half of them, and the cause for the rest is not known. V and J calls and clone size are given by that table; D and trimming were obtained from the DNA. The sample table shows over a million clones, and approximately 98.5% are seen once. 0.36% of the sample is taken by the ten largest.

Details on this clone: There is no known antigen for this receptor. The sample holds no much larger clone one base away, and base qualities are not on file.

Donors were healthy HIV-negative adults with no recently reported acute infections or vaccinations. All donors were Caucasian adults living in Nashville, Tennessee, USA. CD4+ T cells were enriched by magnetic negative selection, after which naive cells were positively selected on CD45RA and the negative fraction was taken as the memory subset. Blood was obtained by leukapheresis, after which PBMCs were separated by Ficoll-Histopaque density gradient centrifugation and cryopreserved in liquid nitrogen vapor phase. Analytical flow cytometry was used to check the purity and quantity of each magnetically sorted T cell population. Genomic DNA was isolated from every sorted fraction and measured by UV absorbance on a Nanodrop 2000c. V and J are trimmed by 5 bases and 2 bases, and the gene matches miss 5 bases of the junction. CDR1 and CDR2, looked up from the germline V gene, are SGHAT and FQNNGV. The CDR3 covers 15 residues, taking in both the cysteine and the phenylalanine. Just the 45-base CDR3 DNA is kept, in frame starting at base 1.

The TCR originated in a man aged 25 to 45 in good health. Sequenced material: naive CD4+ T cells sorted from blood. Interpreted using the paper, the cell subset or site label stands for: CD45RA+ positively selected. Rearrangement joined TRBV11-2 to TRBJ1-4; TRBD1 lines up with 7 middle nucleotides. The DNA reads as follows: TGTGCCAGCAGCCTACAGACAGGGACTAATGAAAAACTGTTTTTT. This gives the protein CASSLQTGTNEKLFF.